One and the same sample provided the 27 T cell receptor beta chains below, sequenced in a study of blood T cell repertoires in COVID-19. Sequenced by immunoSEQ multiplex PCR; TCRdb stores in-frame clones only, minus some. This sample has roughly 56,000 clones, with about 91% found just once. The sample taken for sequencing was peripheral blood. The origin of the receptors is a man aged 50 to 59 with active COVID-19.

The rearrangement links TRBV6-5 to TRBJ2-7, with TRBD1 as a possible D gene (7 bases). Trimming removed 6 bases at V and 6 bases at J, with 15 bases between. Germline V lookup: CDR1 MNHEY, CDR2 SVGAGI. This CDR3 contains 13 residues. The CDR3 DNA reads TGTGCCAGCAGCCCGACAGGGAGGAGCGAGCAGTACTTC. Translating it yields CASSPTGRSEQYF.

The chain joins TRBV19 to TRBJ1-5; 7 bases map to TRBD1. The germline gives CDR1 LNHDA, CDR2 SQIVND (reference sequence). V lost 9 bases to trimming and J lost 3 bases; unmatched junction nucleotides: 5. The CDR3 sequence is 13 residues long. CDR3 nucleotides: TGTGCCAGCAGGGGACAGATCAATCAGCCCCAGCATTTT. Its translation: CASRGQINQPQHF. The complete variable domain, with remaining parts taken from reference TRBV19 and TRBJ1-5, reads DGGITQSPKYLFRKEGQNVTLSCEQNLNHDAMYWYRQDPGQGLRLIYYSQIVNDFQKGDIAEGYSVSREKKESFPLTVTSAQKNPTAFYLCASRGQINQPQHFGDGTRLSIL.

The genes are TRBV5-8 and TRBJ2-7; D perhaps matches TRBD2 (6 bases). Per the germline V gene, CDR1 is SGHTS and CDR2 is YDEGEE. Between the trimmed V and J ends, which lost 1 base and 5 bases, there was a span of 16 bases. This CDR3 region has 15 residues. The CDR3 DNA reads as TGTGCCAGCAGCTTGCGCCCCGGGGGTCCTAACGAGCAGTACTTC. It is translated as CASSLRPGGPNEQYF.

DNA for the CDR3: TGCGCCAGCAGCCTCGACACTGAAGCTTTCTTT. Translation gives CASSLDTEAFF. V is TRBV5-1 and J is TRBJ1-1; D remains ambiguous. Germline CDR1 is SGHRS and CDR2 is YFSETQ. The V and J ends lost 4 bases and 3 bases respectively, with 4 bases between them. This CDR3 has 11 residues.

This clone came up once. CDR3 sequence reads: CASSLWAGQADTQYF. The CDR3 region has the DNA TGTGCCAGCAGCTTATGGGCAGGGCAAGCAGATACGCAGTATTTT. V and J are TRBV11-2 and TRBJ2-3, with D possibly TRBD1 on 5 matching bases. CDR3 length equals 15 residues. Trimming cost V 2 bases and J 4 bases, with 13 bases left between them. Germline lookup yields CDR1 SGHAT and CDR2 FQNNGV.

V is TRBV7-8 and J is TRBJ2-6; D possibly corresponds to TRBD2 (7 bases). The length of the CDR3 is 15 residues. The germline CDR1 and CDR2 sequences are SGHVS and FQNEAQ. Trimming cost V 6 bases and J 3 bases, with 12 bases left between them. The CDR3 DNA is TGTGCCAGCAGAATGGGGGGGCGTGGGGCCAACGTCCTGACTTTC. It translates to CASRMGGRGANVLTF.

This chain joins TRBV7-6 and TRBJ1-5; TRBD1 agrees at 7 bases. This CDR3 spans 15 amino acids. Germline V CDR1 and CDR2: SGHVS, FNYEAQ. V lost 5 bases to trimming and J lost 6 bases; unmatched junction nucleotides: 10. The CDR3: CASSTGKGAGQPQHF. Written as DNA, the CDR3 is TGTGCCAGCAGCACAGGAAAGGGGGCGGGTCAGCCCCAGCATTTT.

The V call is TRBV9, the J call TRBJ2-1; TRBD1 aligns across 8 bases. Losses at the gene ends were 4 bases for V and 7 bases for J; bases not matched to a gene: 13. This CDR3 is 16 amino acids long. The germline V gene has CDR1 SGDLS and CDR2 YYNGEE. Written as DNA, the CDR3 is TGTGCCAGCAGCCCCAATGACAGGGGTTTCTGGAATGAGCAGTTCTTC. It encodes CASSPNDRGFWNEQFF.

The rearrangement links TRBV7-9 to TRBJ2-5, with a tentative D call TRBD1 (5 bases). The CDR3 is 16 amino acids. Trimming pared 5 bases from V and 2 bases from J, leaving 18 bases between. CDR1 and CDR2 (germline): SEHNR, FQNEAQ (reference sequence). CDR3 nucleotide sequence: TGTGCCAGCAGCCCACGTAGGGGCCAAGAACAAGAGACCCAGTACTTC. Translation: CASSPRRGQEQETQYF.

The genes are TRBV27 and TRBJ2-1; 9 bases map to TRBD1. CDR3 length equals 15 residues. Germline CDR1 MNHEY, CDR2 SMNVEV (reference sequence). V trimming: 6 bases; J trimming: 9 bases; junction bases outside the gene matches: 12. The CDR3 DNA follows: TGTGCCAGCAGATTAGAGTGGACAGGGGATGGTGAGCAGTTCTTC. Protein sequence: CASRLEWTGDGEQFF.

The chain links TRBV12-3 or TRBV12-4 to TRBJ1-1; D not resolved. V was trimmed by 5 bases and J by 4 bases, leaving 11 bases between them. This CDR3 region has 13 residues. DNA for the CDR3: TGTGCCAGCAGTCTTGTAGGGAGCACTGAAGCTTTCTTT. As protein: CASSLVGSTEAFF.

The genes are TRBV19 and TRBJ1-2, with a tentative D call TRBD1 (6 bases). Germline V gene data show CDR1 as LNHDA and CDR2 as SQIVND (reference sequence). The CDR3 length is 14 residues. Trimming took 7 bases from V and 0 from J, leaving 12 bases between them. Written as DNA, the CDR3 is TGTGCCAGTACCCCGACAGGCGCTAACTATGGCTACACCTTC. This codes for CASTPTGANYGYTF.

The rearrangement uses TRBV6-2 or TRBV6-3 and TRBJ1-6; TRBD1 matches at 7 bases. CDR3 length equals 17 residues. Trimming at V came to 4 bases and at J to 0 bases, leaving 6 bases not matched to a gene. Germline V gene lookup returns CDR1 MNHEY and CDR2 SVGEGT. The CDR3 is CASSSGTESSYNSPLHF. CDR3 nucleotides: TGTGCCAGCAGTTCCGGGACAGAAAGCTCCTATAATTCACCCCTCCACTTT.

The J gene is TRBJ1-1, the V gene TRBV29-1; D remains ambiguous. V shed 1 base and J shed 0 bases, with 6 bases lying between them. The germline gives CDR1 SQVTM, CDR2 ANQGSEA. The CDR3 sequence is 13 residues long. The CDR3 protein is CSVEVNMNTEAFF. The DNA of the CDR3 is TGCAGCGTTGAAGTAAATATGAACACTGAAGCTTTCTTT.

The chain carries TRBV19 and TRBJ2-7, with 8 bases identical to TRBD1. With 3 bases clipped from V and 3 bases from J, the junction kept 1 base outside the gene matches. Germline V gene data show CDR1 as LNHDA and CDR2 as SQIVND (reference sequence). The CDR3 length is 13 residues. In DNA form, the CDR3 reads TGTGCCAGTAGTATCGGGACAGGCTACGAGCAGTACTTC. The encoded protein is CASSIGTGYEQYF.

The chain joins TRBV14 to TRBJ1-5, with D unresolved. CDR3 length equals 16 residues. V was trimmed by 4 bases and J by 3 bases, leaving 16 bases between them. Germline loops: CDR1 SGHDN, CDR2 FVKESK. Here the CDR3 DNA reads TGTGCCAGCAGCCCCTACCACGAACCTCCCAATCAGCCCCAGCATTTT. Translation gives CASSPYHEPPNQPQHF.

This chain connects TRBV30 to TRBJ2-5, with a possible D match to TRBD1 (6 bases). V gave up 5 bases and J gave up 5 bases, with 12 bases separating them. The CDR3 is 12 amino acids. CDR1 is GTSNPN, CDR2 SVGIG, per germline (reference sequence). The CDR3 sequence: CAWSGVGETQYF. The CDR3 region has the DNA TGTGCCTGGTCAGGGGTTGGGGAGACCCAGTACTTC.

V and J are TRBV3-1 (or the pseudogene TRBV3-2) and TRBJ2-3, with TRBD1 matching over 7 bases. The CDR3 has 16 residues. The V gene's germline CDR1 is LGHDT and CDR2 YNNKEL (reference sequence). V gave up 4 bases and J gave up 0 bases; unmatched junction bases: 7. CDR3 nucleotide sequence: TGTGCCAGCAGCCCCTACGGGACAGAGAGCACAGATACGCAGTATTTT. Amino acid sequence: CASSPYGTESTDTQYF.

CDR3 in DNA: TGTGCCAGCGGGGGGGGAACTACCTACGAGCAGTACTTC. Amino acid sequence: CASGGGTTYEQYF. The chain has TRBV2 and TRBJ2-7, with TRBD2 identical over 7 bases. The V and J ends lost 8 bases and 2 bases, in that order; junction bases with no gene match: 6. The CDR3 loop spans 13 amino acids. CDR1 and CDR2 (germline): SNHLY, FYNNEI.

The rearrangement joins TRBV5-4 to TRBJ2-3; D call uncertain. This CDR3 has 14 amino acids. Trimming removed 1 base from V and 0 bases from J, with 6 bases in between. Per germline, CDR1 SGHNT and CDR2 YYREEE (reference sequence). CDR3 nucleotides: TGTGCCAGCAGCTTGAGAGCTAGCACAGATACGCAGTATTTT. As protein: CASSLRASTDTQYF.

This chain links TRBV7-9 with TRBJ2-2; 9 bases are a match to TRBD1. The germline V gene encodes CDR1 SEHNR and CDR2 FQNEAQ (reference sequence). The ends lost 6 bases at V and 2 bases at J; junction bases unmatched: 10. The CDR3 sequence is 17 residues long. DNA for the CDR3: TGTGCCAGCAGTTCCGGGACAGGGAGGGGAAACACCGGGGAGCTGTTTTTT. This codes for CASSSGTGRGNTGELFF.

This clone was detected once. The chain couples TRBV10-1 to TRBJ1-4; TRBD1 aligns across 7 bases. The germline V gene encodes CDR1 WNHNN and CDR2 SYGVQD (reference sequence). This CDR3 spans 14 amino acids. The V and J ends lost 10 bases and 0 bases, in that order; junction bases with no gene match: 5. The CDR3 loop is CATRTGATNEKLFF. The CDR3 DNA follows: TGCGCCACCAGGACAGGTGCAACTAATGAAAAACTGTTTTTT.

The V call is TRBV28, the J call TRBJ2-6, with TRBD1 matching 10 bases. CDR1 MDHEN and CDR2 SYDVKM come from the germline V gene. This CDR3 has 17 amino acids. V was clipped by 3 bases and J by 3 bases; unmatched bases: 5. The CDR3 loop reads CASSLGQGWGGANVLTF. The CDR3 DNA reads TGTGCCAGCAGTTTGGGACAGGGGTGGGGTGGGGCCAACGTCCTGACTTTC.

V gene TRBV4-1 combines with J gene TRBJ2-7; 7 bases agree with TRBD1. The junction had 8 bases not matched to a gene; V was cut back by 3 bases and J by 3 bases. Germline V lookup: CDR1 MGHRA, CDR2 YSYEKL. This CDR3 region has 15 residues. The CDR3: CASSHQLQGVYEQYF. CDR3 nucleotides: TGCGCCAGCAGCCACCAGCTTCAGGGGGTCTACGAGCAGTACTTC.

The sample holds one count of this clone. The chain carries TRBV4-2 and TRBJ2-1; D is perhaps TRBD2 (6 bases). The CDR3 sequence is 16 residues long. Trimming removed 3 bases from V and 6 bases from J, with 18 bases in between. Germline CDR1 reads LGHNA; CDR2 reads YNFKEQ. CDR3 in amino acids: CASSQDLTAGSNEQFF. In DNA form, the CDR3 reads TGTGCCAGCAGCCAGGACCTGACGGCGGGGTCCAATGAGCAGTTCTTC.

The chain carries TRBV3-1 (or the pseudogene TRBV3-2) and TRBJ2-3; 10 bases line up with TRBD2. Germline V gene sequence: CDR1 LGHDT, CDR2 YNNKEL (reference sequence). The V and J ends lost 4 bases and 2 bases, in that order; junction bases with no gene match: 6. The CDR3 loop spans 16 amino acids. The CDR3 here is CASSRGSGGFTDTQYF. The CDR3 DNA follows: TGTGCCAGCAGCCGAGGTAGCGGGGGGTTCACAGATACGCAGTATTTT.

CDR3 residues: CASSLGLAGGAGETQYF. The DNA for the CDR3 is TGCGCCAGCAGCTTGGGACTAGCGGGGGGGGCCGGGGAGACCCAGTACTTC. The V gene is TRBV4-1, the J gene TRBJ2-5; 16 nucleotides match TRBD2. Germline CDR1 and CDR2: MGHRA and YSYEKL. The CDR3 totals 17 residues. V dropped 5 bases and J dropped 5; count of bases not matched to a gene: 8.